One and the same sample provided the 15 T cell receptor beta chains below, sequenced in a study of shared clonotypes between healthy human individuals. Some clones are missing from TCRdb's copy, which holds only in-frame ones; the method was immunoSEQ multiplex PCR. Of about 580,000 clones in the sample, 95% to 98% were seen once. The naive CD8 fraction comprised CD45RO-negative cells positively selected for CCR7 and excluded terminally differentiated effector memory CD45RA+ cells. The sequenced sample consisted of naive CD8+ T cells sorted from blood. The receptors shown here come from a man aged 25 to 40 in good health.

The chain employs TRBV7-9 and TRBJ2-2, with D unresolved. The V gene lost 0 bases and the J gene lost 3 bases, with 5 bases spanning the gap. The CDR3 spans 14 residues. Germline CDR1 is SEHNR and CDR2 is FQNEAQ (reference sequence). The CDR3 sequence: CASSLAQHTGELFF. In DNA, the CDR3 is TGTGCCAGCAGCTTAGCCCAGCACACCGGGGAGCTGTTTTTT.

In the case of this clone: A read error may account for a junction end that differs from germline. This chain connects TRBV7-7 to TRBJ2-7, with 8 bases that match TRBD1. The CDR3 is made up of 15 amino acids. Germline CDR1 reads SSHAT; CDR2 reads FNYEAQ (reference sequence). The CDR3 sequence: CASRHRQGANYEQYF. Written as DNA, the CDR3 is TGTGCTAGCAGGCATCGCCAGGGGGCAAACTACGAGCAGTACTTC.

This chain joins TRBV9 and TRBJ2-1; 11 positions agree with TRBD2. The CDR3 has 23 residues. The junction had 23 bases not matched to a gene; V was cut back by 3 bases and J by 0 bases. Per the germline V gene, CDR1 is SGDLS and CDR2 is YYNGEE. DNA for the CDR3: TGTGCCAGCAGCGGGCGGGACTCTCCCATCCTAGCGGGAGGAAGGGGCTCCTACAATGAGCAGTTCTTC. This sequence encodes CASSGRDSPILAGGRGSYNEQFF.

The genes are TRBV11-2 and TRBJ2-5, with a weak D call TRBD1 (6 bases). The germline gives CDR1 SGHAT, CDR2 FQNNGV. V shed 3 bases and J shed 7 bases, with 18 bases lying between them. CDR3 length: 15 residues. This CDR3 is CASSLRSGQGRTQYF. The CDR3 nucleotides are TGTGCCAGCAGCTTGAGGTCGGGGCAGGGGAGGACCCAGTACTTC.

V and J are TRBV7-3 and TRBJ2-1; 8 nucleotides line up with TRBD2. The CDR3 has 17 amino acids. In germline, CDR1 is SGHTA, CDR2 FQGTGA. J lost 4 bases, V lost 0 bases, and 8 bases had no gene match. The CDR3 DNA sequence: TGTGCCAGCAGCTTAACTATAGGGACTAGGGTTTACAATGAGCAGTTCTTC. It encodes CASSLTIGTRVYNEQFF.

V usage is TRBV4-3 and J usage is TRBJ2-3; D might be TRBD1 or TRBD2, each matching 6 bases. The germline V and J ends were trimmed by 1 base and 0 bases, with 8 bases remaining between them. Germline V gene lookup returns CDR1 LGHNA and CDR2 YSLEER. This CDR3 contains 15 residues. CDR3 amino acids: CASSQGGASTDTQYF. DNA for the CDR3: TGCGCCAGCAGCCAAGGGGGGGCTAGCACAGATACGCAGTATTTT.

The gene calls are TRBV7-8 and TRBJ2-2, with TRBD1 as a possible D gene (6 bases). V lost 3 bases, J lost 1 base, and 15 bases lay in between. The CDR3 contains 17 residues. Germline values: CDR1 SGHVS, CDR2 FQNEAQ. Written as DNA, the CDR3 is TGTGCCAGCAGCTTCTTTCCGGACAGATTGAACACCGGGGAGCTGTTTTTT. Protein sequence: CASSFFPDRLNTGELFF.

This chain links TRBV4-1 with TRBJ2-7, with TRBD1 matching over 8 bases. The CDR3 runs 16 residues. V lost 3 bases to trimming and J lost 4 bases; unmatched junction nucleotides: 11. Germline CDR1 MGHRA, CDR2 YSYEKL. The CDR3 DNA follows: TGCGCCAGCAGCCATGCCCAGGGGGCGCCTAATTACGAGCAGTACTTC. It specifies CASSHAQGAPNYEQYF.

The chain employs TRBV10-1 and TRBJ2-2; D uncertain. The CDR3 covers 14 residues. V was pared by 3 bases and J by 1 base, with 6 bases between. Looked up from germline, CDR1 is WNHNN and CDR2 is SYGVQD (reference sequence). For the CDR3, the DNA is TGCGCCAGCAGTGATCGGCAGAACACCGGGGAGCTGTTTTTT. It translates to CASSDRQNTGELFF.

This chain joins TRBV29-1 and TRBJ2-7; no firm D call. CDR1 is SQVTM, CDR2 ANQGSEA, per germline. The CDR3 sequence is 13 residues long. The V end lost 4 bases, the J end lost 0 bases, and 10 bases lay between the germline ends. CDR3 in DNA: TGCAGCGTTGTTGTTCAGGACTCCTACGAGCAGTACTTC. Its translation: CSVVVQDSYEQYF.

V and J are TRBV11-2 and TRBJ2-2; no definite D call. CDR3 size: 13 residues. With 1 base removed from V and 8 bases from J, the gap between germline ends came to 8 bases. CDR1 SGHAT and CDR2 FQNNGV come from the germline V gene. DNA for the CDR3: TGTGCCAGCAGCTTAGCCTACCTGGGGGAGCTGTTTTTT. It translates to CASSLAYLGELFF.

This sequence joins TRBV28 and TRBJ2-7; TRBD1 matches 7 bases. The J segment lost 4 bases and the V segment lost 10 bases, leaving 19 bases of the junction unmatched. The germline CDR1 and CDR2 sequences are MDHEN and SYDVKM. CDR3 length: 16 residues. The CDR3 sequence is CAILGQARVGGYEQYF. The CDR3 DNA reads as TGTGCCATCCTTGGACAGGCCAGGGTTGGCGGGTACGAGCAGTACTTC. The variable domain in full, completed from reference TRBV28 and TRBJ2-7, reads DVKVTQSSRYLVKRTGEKVFLECVQDMDHENMFWYRQDPGLGLRLIYFSYDVKMKEKGDIPEGYSVSREKKERFSLILESASTNQTSMYLCAILGQARVGGYEQYFGPGTRLTVT.

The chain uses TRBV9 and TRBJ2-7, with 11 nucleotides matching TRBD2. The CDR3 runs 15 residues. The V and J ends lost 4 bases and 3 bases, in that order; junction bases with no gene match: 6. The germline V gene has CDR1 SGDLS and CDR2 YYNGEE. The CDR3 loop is CASSRTGTSGYEQYF. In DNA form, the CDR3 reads TGTGCCAGCAGCCGAACCGGGACTAGCGGCTACGAGCAGTACTTC. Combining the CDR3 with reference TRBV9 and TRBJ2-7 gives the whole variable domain DSGVTQTPKHLITATGQRVTLRCSPRSGDLSVYWYQQSLDQGLQFLIQYYNGEERAKGNILERFSAQQFPDLHSELNLSSLELGDSALYFCASSRTGTSGYEQYFGPGTRLTVT.

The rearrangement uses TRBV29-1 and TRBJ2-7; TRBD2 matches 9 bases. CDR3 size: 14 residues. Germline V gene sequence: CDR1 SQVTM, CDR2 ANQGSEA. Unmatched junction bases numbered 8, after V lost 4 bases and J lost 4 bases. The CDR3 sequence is CSVGSRGRAYEQYF. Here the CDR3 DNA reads TGCAGCGTTGGATCGCGCGGGAGGGCTTACGAGCAGTACTTC.

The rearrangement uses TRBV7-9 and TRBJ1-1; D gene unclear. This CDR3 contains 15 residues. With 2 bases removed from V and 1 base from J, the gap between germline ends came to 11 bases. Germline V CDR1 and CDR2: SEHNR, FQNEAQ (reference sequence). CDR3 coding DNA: TGTGCCAGCAGCTTAAGGTCGGCGGGGAACACTGAAGCTTTCTTT. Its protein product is CASSLRSAGNTEAFF.